This passage covers 17 T cell receptor beta chains from one sample sequenced in a study of blood T cell repertoires in COVID-19. Libraries were prepared by immunoSEQ multiplex PCR; TCRdb keeps only in-frame clonotypes and omits some of them. The table lists approximately 270,000 clones, around 85% of them singletons, with about 8.1% in the top ten. The sequenced sample consisted of peripheral blood. Every receptor here comes from a man of 80 years or more with acute or convalescent COVID-19.

The gene calls are TRBV18 and TRBJ2-6, with D maybe TRBD1 (6 bases). V was cut by 5 bases and J by 0 bases, with 11 bases left in between. Per germline, CDR1 KGHSH and CDR2 LQKENI. The CDR3 runs 16 residues. The CDR3 nucleotides are TGTGCCAGCTCAGTGGGACACATCTCTGGGGCCAACGTCCTGACTTTC. This sequence encodes CASSVGHISGANVLTF.

The chain carries TRBV12-5 and TRBJ1-5; weak D call: TRBD1 (6 bases). The V end was cut by 6 bases, the J end by 9 bases, with 18 bases between. There are 14 residues in the CDR3. Germline values: CDR1 LGHNT, CDR2 FRNRAP. The CDR3 loop reads CASGPDGGAWPQHF. Written as DNA, the CDR3 is TGTGCTAGTGGGCCTGATGGGGGGGCATGGCCCCAGCATTTT.

The gene calls are TRBV12-5 and TRBJ2-7; TRBD1 agrees at 9 bases. V lost 0 bases and J lost 6; bases outside the gene matches: 9. This CDR3 has 16 amino acids. The germline V gene encodes CDR1 LGHNT and CDR2 FRNRAP. CDR3 sequence reads: CASGLVRDRAGGEQYF. CDR3 sequence (DNA): TGTGCTAGTGGTTTGGTTCGGGACAGGGCCGGAGGCGAGCAGTACTTC.

This clone was counted a few times. This rearrangement joins TRBV6-5 to TRBJ2-6; D perhaps matches TRBD2 (6 bases). Germline CDR1 reads MNHEY; CDR2 reads SVGAGI. V dropped 6 bases and J dropped 0 bases, with 6 bases sitting between them. The CDR3 is 14 residues long. The CDR3: CASRRDSGANVLTF. CDR3 DNA: TGTGCCAGCAGGCGGGACTCTGGGGCCAACGTCCTGACTTTC.

J is TRBJ2-4 and V is TRBV28; 7 bases align to TRBD1. The V gene end was trimmed by 5 bases and the J gene end by 0 bases; junction bases not matched to a gene: 13. The germline CDR1 and CDR2 sequences are MDHEN and SYDVKM. The CDR3 has 18 residues. CDR3 nucleotide sequence: TGTGCCAGCAGTCCCTCCTCCTGGGACAGTCTAGCCAAAAACATTCAGTACTTC. Its protein product is CASSPSSWDSLAKNIQYF.

This clone has more than one count but fewer than ten. The chain carries TRBV18 and TRBJ1-1; D is ambiguous. Germline-derived CDR1 and CDR2 are KGHSH and LQKENI. Trimming cost V 3 bases and J 0 bases, with 14 bases left between them. The CDR3 runs 16 residues. Written as DNA, the CDR3 is TGTGCCAGCTCACCGAGCATAAAAGATTTGAACACTGAAGCTTTCTTT. Translation: CASSPSIKDLNTEAFF.

The chain combines TRBV20-1 with TRBJ1-2; D is possibly TRBD1 (5 bases). There are 13 residues in the CDR3. Germline-derived CDR1 and CDR2 are DFQATT and SNEGSKA (reference sequence). V gave up 3 bases and J gave up 1 base, with 9 bases separating them. The CDR3 here is CSASPGLNYGYTF. CDR3 DNA: TGCAGTGCTAGTCCAGGGCTTAACTATGGCTACACCTTC.

The chain couples TRBV6-5 to TRBJ2-5; TRBD1 might be the D (6 bases). The CDR3 contains 15 residues. The germline gives CDR1 MNHEY, CDR2 SVGAGI. The V gene lost 2 bases and the J gene lost 4 bases, with 14 bases spanning the gap. The CDR3 is CASSYKDRRGETQYF. The CDR3, as DNA: TGTGCCAGCAGTTACAAGGACAGACGGGGAGAGACCCAGTACTTC.

This clone was detected only once. The rearrangement links TRBV7-6 to TRBJ2-3; D unclear. This CDR3 comprises 13 residues. V was pared by 0 bases and J by 4 bases, with 5 bases between. Looked up from germline, CDR1 is SGHVS and CDR2 is FNYEAQ. The CDR3 DNA reads as TGTGCCAGCAGCTTAGCGCGGTCAGATACGCAGTATTTT. Its translation: CASSLARSDTQYF.

Written as DNA, the CDR3 is TGCGCCAGCAGCTTGATGTTTGACACTTCCTACGAGCAGTACTTC. This sequence encodes CASSLMFDTSYEQYF. The chain joins TRBV5-1 to TRBJ2-7; D uncertain. This CDR3 spans 15 amino acids. The V end was cut by 1 base, the J end by 1 base, with 12 bases between. CDR1 and CDR2 from the germline V gene are SGHRS and YFSETQ. Together with reference TRBV5-1 and TRBJ2-7, the CDR3 gives the full variable domain: KAGVTQTPRYLIKTRGQQVTLSCSPISGHRSVSWYQQTPGQGLQFLFEYFSETQRNKGNFPGRFSGRQFSNSRSEMNVSTLELGDSALYLCASSLMFDTSYEQYFGPGTRLTVT.

This clone has a single count. This chain connects TRBV10-2 to TRBJ2-2; TRBD1 matches 8 bases. Germline CDR1 reads WSHSY; CDR2 reads SAAADI. This CDR3 is built from 14 residues. With 6 bases clipped from V and 1 base from J, the junction kept 1 base outside the gene matches. This chain's CDR3 is CASRDRGNTGELFF. The CDR3 bases are TGCGCCAGCAGAGACAGGGGGAACACCGGGGAGCTGTTTTTT.

This clone has only a few counts. The V gene is TRBV7-9, the J gene TRBJ2-1, with 13 bases identical to TRBD2. From germline, CDR1 is SEHNR and CDR2 FQNEAQ (reference sequence). The J segment lost 15 bases and the V segment lost 4 bases, leaving 18 bases of the junction unmatched. This CDR3 has 17 amino acids. The CDR3 loop reads CASSSAGTSGVNRGLFF. The CDR3 DNA sequence: TGTGCCAGCAGCTCCGCGGGGACTAGCGGGGTGAATCGGGGTCTGTTCTTC.

CDR3 region: CASSASPRREQYF. DNA for the CDR3: TGTGCCAGCAGCGCCTCCCCTAGGAGGGAGCAGTACTTC. The chain joins TRBV9 to TRBJ2-7, with TRBD2 as a possible D gene (5 bases). V lost 3 bases and J 7 bases, leaving 14 bases between the germline ends. Germline CDR1 reads SGDLS; CDR2 reads YYNGEE. The CDR3 contains 13 residues.

Worth noting for this clone: Mismatch with germline at one junction end may stem from a read error. V usage is TRBV12-5 and J usage is TRBJ2-7, with 9 bases that match TRBD1. Germline loops: CDR1 LGHNT, CDR2 FRNRAP. CDR3 length equals 16 residues. CDR3 region: CASGLWGGQGTYGQYF. CDR3 DNA sequence: TGTGCTAGTGGTTTGTGGGGGGGACAGGGAACCTACGGGCAGTACTTC.

This clone showed up just once. CDR3 loop: CASSPWTGRGTNEKLFF. CDR3 bases: TGTGCCAGCAGCCCGTGGACAGGACGAGGGACTAATGAAAAACTGTTTTTT. The chain has TRBV6-2 or TRBV6-3 and TRBJ1-4, with 7 bases identical to TRBD1. The CDR3 is 17 amino acids. After removal of 6 bases from V and 2 bases from J, the junction contained 12 bases not matched to a gene. The germline V gene has CDR1 MNHEY and CDR2 SVGEGT.

This clone has just a few counts. The V call is TRBV20-1, the J call TRBJ1-1; 8 positions agree with TRBD1. Germline CDR1 DFQATT, CDR2 SNEGSKA (reference sequence). The CDR3 spans 14 residues. J was trimmed by 10 bases and V by 3 bases; bases with no gene match: 13. CDR3 region: CSASHNAGGAGAFF. The CDR3 coding sequence is TGCAGTGCTAGTCACAACGCAGGGGGCGCAGGAGCTTTCTTT.

The chain employs TRBV5-6 and TRBJ1-2; D ambiguous. The CDR3 loop spans 12 amino acids. From germline, CDR1 is SGHDT and CDR2 YYEEEE. Trimming removed 1 base at V and 5 bases at J, with 6 bases between. The CDR3 spells CASSLTGYGYTF. For the CDR3, the DNA is TGTGCCAGCAGCTTGACGGGTTATGGCTACACCTTC.